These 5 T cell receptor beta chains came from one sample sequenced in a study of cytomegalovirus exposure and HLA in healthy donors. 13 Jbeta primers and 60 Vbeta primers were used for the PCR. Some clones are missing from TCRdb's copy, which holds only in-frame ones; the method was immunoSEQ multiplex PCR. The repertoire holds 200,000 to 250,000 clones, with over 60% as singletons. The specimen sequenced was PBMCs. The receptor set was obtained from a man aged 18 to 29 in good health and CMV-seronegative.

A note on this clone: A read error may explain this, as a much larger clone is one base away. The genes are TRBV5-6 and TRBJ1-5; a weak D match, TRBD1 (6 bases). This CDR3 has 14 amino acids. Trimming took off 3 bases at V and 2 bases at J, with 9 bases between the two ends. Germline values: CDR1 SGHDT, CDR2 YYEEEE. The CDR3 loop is CASSSSGGNQPQHF. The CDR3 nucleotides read TGTGCCAGCAGCTCATCAGGGGGCAATCAGCCCCAGCATTTT. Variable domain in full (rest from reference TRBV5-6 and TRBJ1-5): DAGVTQSPTHLIKTRGQQVTLRCSPKSGHDTVSWYQQALGQGPQFIFQYYEEEERQRGNFPDRFSGHQFPNYSSELNVNALLLGDSALYLCASSSSGGNQPQHFGDGTRLSIL.

CDR3 coding DNA: TGTGCCAGCAGAGAAACAGGAGATACGCAGTATTTT. Translation: CASRETGDTQYF. This chain joins TRBV28 and TRBJ2-3, with D perhaps TRBD1 (5 bases). Germline lookup yields CDR1 MDHEN and CDR2 SYDVKM. This CDR3 has 12 amino acids. V lost 6 bases to trimming and J lost 5 bases, with 9 bases between them. Full variable domain (missing parts from reference TRBV28 and TRBJ2-3): DVKVTQSSRYLVKRTGEKVFLECVQDMDHENMFWYRQDPGLGLRLIYFSYDVKMKEKGDIPEGYSVSREKKERFSLILESASTNQTSMYLCASRETGDTQYFGPGTRLTVL.

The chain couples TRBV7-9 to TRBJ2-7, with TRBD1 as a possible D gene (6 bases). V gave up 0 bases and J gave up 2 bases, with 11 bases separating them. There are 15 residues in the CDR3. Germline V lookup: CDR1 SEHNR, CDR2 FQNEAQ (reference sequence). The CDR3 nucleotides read TGTGCCAGCAGCTTAGCACCGGACAGTACCTACGAGCAGTACTTC. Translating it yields CASSLAPDSTYEQYF.

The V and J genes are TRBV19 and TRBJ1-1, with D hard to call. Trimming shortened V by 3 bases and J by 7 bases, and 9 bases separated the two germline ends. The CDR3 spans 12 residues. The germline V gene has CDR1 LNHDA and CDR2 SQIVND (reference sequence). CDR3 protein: CASSIPGIEAFF. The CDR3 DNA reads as TGTGCCAGTAGTATCCCAGGAATTGAAGCTTTCTTT.

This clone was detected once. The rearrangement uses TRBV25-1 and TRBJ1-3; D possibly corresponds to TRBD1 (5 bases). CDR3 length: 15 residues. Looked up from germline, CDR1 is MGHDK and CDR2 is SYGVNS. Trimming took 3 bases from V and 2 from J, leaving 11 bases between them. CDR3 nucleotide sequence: TGTGCCAGCAGTGACTCGGGGGGTACTGGAAACACCATATATTTT. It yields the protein CASSDSGGTGNTIYF.